This entry features one TCR beta chain sequence. Assay used: immunoSEQ multiplex PCR; TCRdb lists only in-frame clones, some missing. Of around 72,000 clones in the sample, 80% to 85% were seen once. Germline CDR1 SGDLS, CDR2 YYNGEE. Losses at the gene ends were 3 bases for V and 8 bases for J; bases not matched to a gene: 7. This CDR3 comprises 16 residues. This sample is drawn from a study of blood T cell repertoires in COVID-19. About the research overall: Sites across the United States, Italy and Spain contributed samples from acute and convalescent COVID-19.

Specimen: peripheral blood. V usage is TRBV9 and J usage is TRBJ2-3, with TRBD2 identical over 15 bases. The sequence derives from a woman aged 55-70 years with acute or convalescent COVID-19. CDR3 amino acids: CASSAGLAGGHRTQYF. The DNA for the CDR3 is TGTGCCAGCAGCGCCGGACTAGCGGGGGGGCATCGTACGCAGTATTTT.